Below, 26 T cell receptor beta chains from the same sample are listed, as sequenced in a study of spatial heterogeneity in lung cancer. Described time point: sample taken at primary tumor resection. From tumor, nontumor lung or frozen PBMC, whole RNA was taken unsorted for sequencing. TCRdb used MiXCR to reprocess the 5' RACE reads, holding one entry per CDR3 protein. The profile shows over 9,500 distinct CDR3 sequences, roughly 4% of them singletons. The sample consisted of normal lung tissue next to the tumor, taken at surgery. The receptor set was obtained from a male donor with early-stage non-small cell lung cancer.

By sample share, this clonotype is medium-sized (0.01 to 0.1%). This beta chain turned up in a library designed for alpha chains; as an off-target read, its abundance says little. The chain combines TRBV11-2 with TRBJ2-1, with 12 bases identical to TRBD2. With 0 bases clipped from V and 8 bases from J, the junction kept 8 bases outside the gene matches. Germline CDR1 reads SGHAT; CDR2 reads FQNNGV. The CDR3 extends over 17 amino acids. This CDR3 reads CASSLELAGGPFDEQFF. CDR3 DNA: TGTGCCAGCAGCTTAGAACTAGCGGGAGGTCCCTTCGATGAGCAGTTCTTC.

This clonotype was detected many times. Found in a library prepared for alpha chains, this beta chain is an off-target read, and its abundance has little meaning. The rearrangement links TRBV7-3 to TRBJ2-6; 9 positions match TRBD1. The CDR3 has 18 amino acids. Germline CDR1 is SGHTA and CDR2 is FQGTGA. The trim removed 0 bases at V and 1 base at J, leaving 4 bases unmatched. CDR3 loop: CASSLTGQGFSGANVLTF. The CDR3, as DNA: TGTGCCAGCAGCTTAACGGGACAGGGATTTTCTGGGGCCAACGTCCTGACTTTC.

As regards this clonotype: The junction departs from the called germline gene at one end, perhaps through a read error. The library was built for alpha chains, so this beta chain is an off-target read and its size means little. The rearrangement uses TRBV20-1 and TRBJ2-1; 11 nucleotides line up with TRBD1. This CDR3 spans 16 amino acids. CDR1 and CDR2 (germline): DFQATT, SNEGSKA (reference sequence). CDR3 protein: CCARSLGDRGRNEQFF. The CDR3 nucleotides are TGCTGTGCTAGATCCCTGGGGGACAGGGGGAGGAATGAGCAGTTCTTC.

This clonotype was found many times. Because the library targeted alpha chains, this beta chain is an off-target read whose size means little. This CDR3 reads CASSLGNSDTQYF. Here the CDR3 DNA reads TGTGCCAGCAGCTTGGGTAACAGCGATACGCAGTATTTT. The chain is built from TRBV5-6 and TRBJ2-3; D unclear. This CDR3 has 13 amino acids. From germline, CDR1 is SGHDT and CDR2 YYEEEE. V was shortened by 0 bases and J by 6 bases, with 8 bases between the two germline ends.

This clonotype was recorded many times. In a library made to pick up alpha chains, this beta chain is a stray read with a size that means little. The chain carries TRBV11-2 and TRBJ2-3; D is perhaps TRBD2 (6 bases). The V gene's germline CDR1 is SGHAT and CDR2 FQNNGV. The CDR3 extends over 18 amino acids. V lost 4 bases, J lost 1 base, and 21 bases lay in between. Here the CDR3 DNA reads TGTGCCAGCAGCTACGGTCGGGGAGGACGTTCCCGCACAGATACGCAGTATTTT. This encodes CASSYGRGGRSRTDTQYF.

The sample holds many counts of this clonotype. In a library made to pick up alpha chains, this beta chain is a stray read with a size that means little. The chain couples TRBV12-3 or TRBV12-4 to TRBJ2-1, with D possibly matching TRBD1 (6 bases). Trimming shortened V by 6 bases and J by 4 bases, and 13 bases separated the two germline ends. The CDR3 covers 14 residues. The CDR3: CASSSGTHYNEQFF. In DNA, the CDR3 is TGTGCCAGCAGCTCCGGGACACATTACAATGAGCAGTTCTTC.

The sample holds many counts of this clonotype. This beta chain is a stray sequence in a library constructed for alpha chains; its clone size is not meaningful. J is TRBJ2-1 and V is TRBV12-3 or TRBV12-4; 7 bases map to TRBD2. CDR3 length equals 15 residues. J gave up 2 bases and V 7 bases, and 8 bases lay outside the gene matches. The CDR3 nucleotides read TGTGCCAGCACCGAAACGACTAGCACCTACAATGAGCAGTTCTTC. It specifies CASTETTSTYNEQFF.

This clonotype was detected ten times or more. Since the library was made to target alpha chains, this beta chain is a stray read and its abundance is not meaningful. The CDR3: CASSPSDRWSSYEQYF. CDR3 nucleotides: TGTGCCAGCAGTCCCTCGGACAGGTGGAGCTCCTACGAGCAGTACTTC. The rearrangement links TRBV28 to TRBJ2-7; TRBD1 matches at 7 bases. The CDR3 is 16 amino acids. After removal of 5 bases from V and 0 bases from J, the junction contained 10 bases not matched to a gene. Germline V gene data show CDR1 as MDHEN and CDR2 as SYDVKM.

This clonotype was found many times. The library was prepared for alpha chains; this beta chain is a stray read, so its frequency means little. The DNA of the CDR3 is TGTGCCAGCAGTTTCTCCGGGACCTCCAACTATGGCTACACCTTC. It specifies CASSFSGTSNYGYTF. This chain connects TRBV6-5 to TRBJ1-2, with a tentative D call TRBD1 (5 bases). CDR3 length: 15 residues. V lost 4 bases to trimming and J lost 2 bases, with 14 bases between them. From germline, CDR1 is MNHEY and CDR2 SVGAGI.

This clonotype has ten or more counts. For a library built for alpha chains, this beta chain is a stray read; little rests on its size. The chain couples TRBV13 to TRBJ2-7; no reliable D call. The germline CDR1 and CDR2 sequences are PRHDT and FYEKMQ (reference sequence). V was pared by 5 bases and J by 2 bases, with 16 bases between. CDR3 size: 15 residues. The CDR3 here is CASSVSTSGPYEQYF. CDR3 nucleotides: TGTGCCAGCAGCGTTAGCACGAGTGGACCCTACGAGCAGTACTTC.

Within the sample, this clonotype is medium-sized. This beta chain represents an off-target read in a library built for alpha chains; its size is of limited meaning. The gene calls are TRBV25-1 and TRBJ2-3; unclear D gene. Germline V lookup: CDR1 MGHDK, CDR2 SYGVNS. The CDR3 has 11 amino acids. Deletions cut 7 bases from V and 4 bases from J, with 6 bases between. The CDR3 spells CASTIADTQYF. The DNA for the CDR3 is TGTGCCAGCACAATCGCAGATACGCAGTATTTT.

This clonotype came up many times. This beta chain represents an off-target read in a library built for alpha chains; its size is of limited meaning. The genes are TRBV28 and TRBJ1-3, with D perhaps matching TRBD1 (5 bases). The length of the CDR3 is 11 residues. V lost 7 bases, J lost 8 bases, and 9 bases lay in between. The germline V gene has CDR1 MDHEN and CDR2 SYDVKM. This CDR3 is CASTPGDTIYF. In DNA form, the CDR3 reads TGTGCCAGCACCCCGGGGGACACCATATATTTT.

This clonotype came up many times. This beta chain is a stray sequence in a library constructed for alpha chains; its clone size is not meaningful. The chain uses TRBV4-1 and TRBJ2-4; TRBD1 matches at 9 bases. In germline, CDR1 is MGHRA, CDR2 YSYEKL. This CDR3 comprises 15 residues. V lost 4 bases to trimming and J lost 9 bases; unmatched junction nucleotides: 10. The CDR3 spells CASSPEGQGYGIQYF. DNA for the CDR3: TGCGCCAGCAGCCCAGAAGGACAGGGGTATGGCATTCAGTACTTC.

This clonotype was picked up many times. This beta chain appears as a stray read in a library generated for alpha chains; its size is not informative. The CDR3 nucleotides read TGCGCCAGCAGCTTAAACGACAACGAGCAGTACTTC. The encoded protein is CASSLNDNEQYF. The V call is TRBV5-1, the J call TRBJ2-7; D remains ambiguous. Trimming stripped 2 bases from V and 5 bases from J, with 8 bases between. Germline V gives CDR1 SGHRS, CDR2 YFSETQ. This CDR3 spans 12 amino acids.

This clonotype is termed medium-sized. As an off-target read in a library built for alpha chains, this beta chain has a frequency of little significance. The chain has TRBV6-2 or TRBV6-3 and TRBJ1-5; D is unclear. The CDR3 is 14 amino acids. Germline CDR1 is MNHEY and CDR2 is SVGEGT. The V and J ends lost 0 bases and 6 bases respectively, with 9 bases between them. In DNA, the CDR3 is TGTGCCAGCAGTTACTCGGGGATAGGTCAGCCCCAGCATTTT. Protein: CASSYSGIGQPQHF.

For this clonotype: Since the library was made to target alpha chains, this beta chain is a stray read and its abundance is not meaningful. The chain recombines TRBV4-2 with TRBJ2-3, with 8 bases aligning to TRBD2. CDR1 and CDR2 from the germline V gene are LGHNA and YNFKEQ. There are 15 residues in the CDR3. V shed 0 bases and J 7 bases; nucleotides not matched to a gene: 6. This CDR3 reads CASSQEVAGPYTQYF. Written as DNA, the CDR3 is TGTGCCAGCAGCCAAGAGGTAGCGGGGCCTTATACGCAGTATTTT.

The table lists this clonotype with many counts. Within a library made for alpha chains, this beta chain is off target, and its count is uninformative. J is TRBJ1-4 and V is TRBV7-9, with a weak D call TRBD1 (5 bases). Germline CDR1 and CDR2: SEHNR and FQNEAQ (reference sequence). The V end lost 2 bases, the J end lost 5 bases, and 12 bases lay between the germline ends. The CDR3 is 15 residues long. CDR3 in DNA: TGTGCCAGCAGCTTAATTCAGGGCCTAAATGAAAAACTGTTTTTT. Residues: CASSLIQGLNEKLFF.

This clonotype was picked up many times. This beta chain is off target for a library built for alpha chains, so its abundance means little. The chain links TRBV12-3 or TRBV12-4 to TRBJ2-2, with 9 positions matching TRBD1. This CDR3 has 17 residues. V shed 6 bases and J 1 base; nucleotides not matched to a gene: 9. This CDR3 is CASSLWTGAVNTGELFF. The CDR3 DNA is TGTGCCAGCAGCCTTTGGACAGGGGCAGTGAACACCGGGGAGCTGTTTTTT.

As concerns this clonotype: Sequence at one end of the junction differs from germline and may be a read error. This beta chain is a stray sequence in a library constructed for alpha chains; its clone size is not meaningful. The chain is built from TRBV12-3 or TRBV12-4 and TRBJ2-1, with 7 bases that match TRBD1. This CDR3 contains 14 residues. CDR3 sequence reads: CASTPGQEVSEQFF. CDR3 bases: TGCGCCAGCACTCCTGGACAGGAGGTCAGTGAGCAGTTCTTC.

Within the sample, this clonotype is medium-sized. This beta chain is an unintended read in a library built for alpha chains; its size means little. The chain recombines TRBV6-2 or TRBV6-3 with TRBJ2-2, with TRBD1 as a possible D gene (5 bases). This CDR3 contains 16 residues. Germline-derived CDR1 and CDR2 are MNHEY and SVGEGT. V was shortened by 5 bases and J by 1 base, with 14 bases between the two germline ends. The CDR3 sequence: CASSPTRTMNTGELFF. The CDR3 DNA is TGTGCCAGCAGTCCCACCCGGACAATGAACACCGGGGAGCTGTTTTTT.

This clonotype was detected ten times or more. Within a library made for alpha chains, this beta chain is off target, and its count is uninformative. CDR3 residues: CASSRLAGGLQETQYF. The CDR3, as DNA: TGTGCCAGCAGCAGACTAGCGGGAGGCCTACAAGAGACCCAGTACTTC. V gene TRBV27 combines with J gene TRBJ2-5; 13 bases match TRBD2. Losses at the gene ends were 6 bases for V and 2 bases for J; bases not matched to a gene: 6. The CDR3 covers 16 residues. Germline CDR1 MNHEY, CDR2 SMNVEV (reference sequence).

This clonotype was seen repeatedly, ten times or more. This beta chain lies outside the target of a library built for alpha chains; its clone size means little. V gene TRBV7-2 combines with J gene TRBJ1-2; no clear D. This CDR3 comprises 14 residues. Trimming removed 1 base at V and 7 bases at J, with 13 bases between. The germline V gene has CDR1 SGHTA and CDR2 FQGNSA. CDR3: CASSLVNSNSGYTF. In nucleotides, the CDR3 is TGTGCCAGCAGCTTAGTAAACAGTAACAGTGGCTACACCTTC.

Concerning this clonotype itself: A library made for alpha chains picked up this beta chain off target, so its size means little. The chain recombines TRBV11-2 with TRBJ2-5; D is possibly TRBD1 (6 bases). Germline V CDR1 and CDR2: SGHAT, FQNNGV. CDR3 length: 17 amino acids. The V end was cut by 2 bases, the J end by 5 bases, with 21 bases between. CDR3 in DNA: TGTGCCAGCAGCTTAACCTATGGGGCCAGGGGAGCCGAGACCCAGTACTTC. This sequence encodes CASSLTYGARGAETQYF.

By proportion, this clonotype is medium-sized. Little can be read into the size of this beta chain, an off-target read in a library designed for alpha chains. The V gene is TRBV2, the J gene TRBJ2-5; D is unclear. The CDR3 is 12 residues long. V lost 11 bases, J lost 6 bases, and 16 bases lay in between. In germline, CDR1 is SNHLY, CDR2 FYNNEI. The CDR3 spells CASKEAMKTQYF. In DNA, the CDR3 is TGTGCCTCCAAAGAGGCCATGAAGACCCAGTACTTC.

This clonotype was counted ten times or more. The library was built for alpha chains, so this beta chain is an off-target read and its size means little. The chain has TRBV2 and TRBJ1-5; 7 bases match TRBD1. The ends lost 4 bases at V and 2 bases at J; junction bases unmatched: 14. Germline values: CDR1 SNHLY, CDR2 FYNNEI. CDR3 size: 18 residues. The CDR3 coding sequence is TGTGCCAGCAGTGGCCACGACAGGGTGCTGGCCGGCAATCAGCCCCAGCATTTT. Amino acid sequence: CASSGHDRVLAGNQPQHF.

By share of the sample, this clonotype is medium-sized. This beta chain represents an off-target read in a library built for alpha chains; its size is of limited meaning. This chain connects TRBV20-1 to TRBJ2-1; TRBD2 matches at 10 bases. With V trimmed by 2 bases and J by 8 bases, 15 bases remained unmatched. CDR1 is DFQATT and CDR2 is SNEGSKA in the germline V gene (reference sequence). The CDR3 contains 17 residues. CDR3 region: CSARFASGGRPVDEQFF. The CDR3, as DNA: TGCAGTGCTAGATTCGCTAGCGGGGGCAGACCGGTGGATGAGCAGTTCTTC.